This record concerns one T cell receptor beta chain sequence. These data come from a study of blood T cell repertoires in COVID-19. About the research overall: The analysed material was cDNA or gDNA that came from T cells, B-cell-depleted T cells, or PBMCs.

V lost 3 bases to trimming and J lost 9 bases; unmatched junction nucleotides: 11. The germline V gene encodes CDR1 MNHEY and CDR2 SMNVEV (reference sequence). The CDR3 contains 15 residues. Clinical history reported by participants formed the basis on which cohorts were assigned. The assay was immunoSEQ multiplex PCR, and TCRdb's table has in-frame clones only and misses some. The sample has about 250,000 clones, roughly 85% seen once. V usage is TRBV27 and J usage is TRBJ1-5; 7 bases are a match to TRBD1. The TCR sequence derives from a woman aged 50 to 65 with acute COVID-19. The specimen was PBMCs or T cells enriched from blood (not recorded which). This chain's CDR3 is CASSLTGFSQGPQHF. The CDR3 DNA is TGTGCCAGCAGTTTGACAGGGTTTAGTCAAGGGCCCCAGCATTTT.